The clone carrying this TCR beta chain was recorded a few times. The antigen is undetermined. This sample is drawn from a study of CD8+ T cells in alopecia areata. Broader study findings: Clonality was higher in lesional than normal scalp, especially in alopecia totalis/universalis.

CDR3 length: 14 amino acids. Germline V gene data show CDR1 as MNHNY and CDR2 as SVGAGI (reference sequence). V lost 7 bases to trimming and J lost 0 bases, with 7 bases between them. Reverse transcribed after extraction, RNA yielded cDNA as the sequencing template. Assay: immunoSEQ multiplex PCR; the TCRdb copy retains only in-frame clones and omits some. The sample lists some 110,000 clones, approximately 38% occurring once. Input material: CD4+ T cells sorted from blood. The TCR was taken from a human donor with alopecia areata. The genes are TRBV6-6 and TRBJ2-6, with D uncertain. CDR3 DNA: TGTGCCAGCACTCGGTTCTCTGGGGCCAACGTCCTGACTTTC. It yields the protein CASTRFSGANVLTF.